Following are 25 T cell receptor beta chains from one sample sequenced in a study of blood T cell repertoires in COVID-19 (dated by TCRdb to 2020 to 2022). The library was produced with the immunoSEQ multiplex PCR assay. Here the immuneACCESS table is served through TCRdb, limited to in-frame sequences with V and J called. Missing clones are a known gap in these copies; in checked studies unresolved V genes cover under half, and the rest lacks a known reason. The sample includes 60,000 to 75,000 clones, with around 80% observed a single time. The ten top clones hold roughly an eighth of the sample. The sequencing sample was made of peripheral blood. Every receptor here comes from a human donor in a cohort sampled during active COVID-19.

The chain couples TRBV19 to TRBJ2-3; 7 nucleotides agree with TRBD1. Trimming took 5 bases from V and 4 from J; bases not matched to a gene: 9. This CDR3 region has 15 residues. CDR1 and CDR2 (germline): LNHDA, SQIVND (reference sequence). The CDR3 sequence is CASSPDRVNADTQYF. DNA of the CDR3: TGTGCCAGTAGTCCCGACAGGGTGAACGCAGATACGCAGTATTTT.

The rearrangement links TRBV7-9 to TRBJ1-1; 8 nucleotides match TRBD1. With V trimmed by 0 bases and J by 5 bases, 5 bases remained unmatched. The CDR3 is 15 amino acids. Germline CDR1 and CDR2: SEHNR and FQNEAQ (reference sequence). The CDR3 here is CASSLAGRGRTEAFF. The CDR3 nucleotides read TGTGCCAGCAGCTTAGCCGGCAGGGGGCGGACTGAAGCTTTCTTT.

The chain carries TRBV2 and TRBJ1-1; D is perhaps TRBD1 (6 bases). This CDR3 is 11 amino acids long. V shed 11 bases and J shed 4 bases, with 11 bases lying between them. CDR1 and CDR2 from the germline V gene are SNHLY and FYNNEI. The CDR3 loop reads CAGGGGTEAFF. CDR3 coding DNA: TGTGCCGGGGGAGGGGGCACTGAAGCTTTCTTT.

The chain combines TRBV12-3 or TRBV12-4 with TRBJ2-5, with no clear D. V was trimmed by 5 bases and J by 5 bases, leaving 9 bases between them. CDR3 length: 12 residues. CDR3 in amino acids: CASSHSGETQYF. The CDR3 bases are TGTGCCAGCAGTCATTCGGGTGAGACCCAGTACTTC.

The chain links TRBV30 to TRBJ1-2, with D unresolved. Germline lookup yields CDR1 GTSNPN and CDR2 SVGIG (reference sequence). V lost 0 bases, J lost 0 bases, and 8 bases lay in between. CDR3 length: 14 amino acids. CDR3 protein: CAWSVPLANYGYTF. The CDR3 bases are TGTGCCTGGAGTGTACCCTTAGCTAACTATGGCTACACCTTC. Supplemented by reference TRBV30 and TRBJ1-2, the full variable domain reads SQTIHQWPATLVQPVGSPLSLECTVEGTSNPNLYWYRQAAGRGLQLLFYSVGIGQISSEVPQNLSASRPQDRQFILSSKKLLLSDSGFYLCAWSVPLANYGYTFGSGTRLTVV.

The rearrangement uses TRBV5-6 and TRBJ1-6; no definite D call. Trimming removed 4 bases at V and 9 bases at J, with 17 bases between. The CDR3 sequence is 15 residues long. Germline V gives CDR1 SGHDT, CDR2 YYEEEE. CDR3 region: CASSRLAGSGSPLHF. The CDR3 nucleotides are TGTGCCAGCAGCCGCCTCGCGGGGTCCGGTTCACCCCTCCACTTT. Using reference TRBV5-6 and TRBJ1-6 for the parts outside the CDR3, the full variable domain is DAGVTQSPTHLIKTRGQQVTLRCSPKSGHDTVSWYQQALGQGPQFIFQYYEEEERQRGNFPDRFSGHQFPNYSSELNVNALLLGDSALYLCASSRLAGSGSPLHFGNGTRLTVT.

The gene calls are TRBV9 and TRBJ1-2; 7 nucleotides align to TRBD1. Germline-derived CDR1 and CDR2 are SGDLS and YYNGEE. The ends lost 4 bases at V and 4 bases at J; junction bases unmatched: 4. There are 13 residues in the CDR3. The CDR3 DNA reads as TGTGCCAGCAGCACACAGGGGATCTATGGCTACACCTTC. As protein: CASSTQGIYGYTF.

The chain carries TRBV5-5 and TRBJ2-2; 7 bases are a match to TRBD1. The germline CDR1 and CDR2 sequences are SGHKS and YYEKEE (reference sequence). The CDR3 contains 14 residues. V gave up 2 bases and J gave up 4 bases; unmatched junction bases: 2. CDR3 DNA: TGTGCCAGCAGCTTCGAGGGGGCCACCGGGGAGCTGTTTTTT. It encodes CASSFEGATGELFF.

V usage is TRBV6-5 and J usage is TRBJ1-1, with D tentatively TRBD1 (6 bases). Germline CDR1 reads MNHEY; CDR2 reads SVGAGI. The germline V and J ends were trimmed by 8 bases and 0 bases, with 10 bases remaining between them. This CDR3 has 13 amino acids. CDR3 sequence: CASGGQLNTEAFF. In nucleotides, the CDR3 is TGTGCCAGCGGCGGACAGCTGAACACTGAAGCTTTCTTT.

This chain joins TRBV5-4 and TRBJ2-1, with 16 positions matching TRBD2. CDR1 and CDR2 (germline): SGHNT, YYREEE (reference sequence). This CDR3 comprises 17 residues. After removal of 4 bases from V and 4 bases from J, the junction contained 5 bases not matched to a gene. CDR3 sequence (DNA): TGTGCCAGCAGCACTCGGGGACTAGCGGGGGGGTACAATGAGCAGTTCTTC. As protein: CASSTRGLAGGYNEQFF. The full variable domain, with the rest looked up from reference TRBV5-4 and TRBJ2-1, is ETGVTQSPTHLIKTRGQQVTLRCSSQSGHNTVSWYQQALGQGPQFIFQYYREEENGRGNFPPRFSGLQFPNYSSELNVNALELDDSALYLCASSTRGLAGGYNEQFFGPGTRLTVL.

This chain joins TRBV6-5 and TRBJ1-2; no reliable D call. CDR1 is MNHEY, CDR2 SVGAGI, per germline. Trimming took 0 bases from V and 4 from J, leaving 12 bases between them. The CDR3 extends over 15 amino acids. This chain's CDR3 is CASSYSTDSLYGYTF. CDR3 in DNA: TGTGCCAGCAGTTACTCGACGGATAGCCTCTATGGCTACACCTTC.

The chain is built from TRBV4-1 and TRBJ2-1; D perhaps matches TRBD1 (5 bases). The CDR3 runs 14 residues. V shed 1 base and J shed 4 bases, with 8 bases lying between them. Germline V CDR1 and CDR2: MGHRA, YSYEKL. CDR3 in amino acids: CASSQGTRYNEQFF. For the CDR3, the DNA is TGCGCCAGCAGCCAAGGGACACGGTACAATGAGCAGTTCTTC.

The rearrangement joins TRBV30 to TRBJ1-4, with 9 positions matching TRBD1. The J segment lost 2 bases and the V segment lost 1 base, leaving 5 bases of the junction unmatched. The germline CDR1 and CDR2 sequences are GTSNPN and SVGIG (reference sequence). CDR3 length: 16 residues. CDR3 in DNA: TGTGCCTGGAGTGGAACAGGGGGCCTGACTAATGAAAAACTGTTTTTT. Its protein is CAWSGTGGLTNEKLFF.

The chain is built from TRBV4-1 and TRBJ2-1; possible D gene TRBD2, 6 bases. Germline V gene sequence: CDR1 MGHRA, CDR2 YSYEKL. This CDR3 has 13 residues. Trimming removed 4 bases at V and 4 bases at J, with 8 bases between. The CDR3 bases are TGCGCCAGCAGCCGAGGGAGGTACAATGAGCAGTTCTTC. Encoded protein: CASSRGRYNEQFF.

The chain carries TRBV9 and TRBJ2-7; 8 bases map to TRBD1. The CDR3 is made up of 14 amino acids. Trimming removed 4 bases from V and 4 bases from J; junction bases left unmatched: 7. The V gene's germline CDR1 is SGDLS and CDR2 YYNGEE. CDR3 nucleotides: TGTGCCAGCAGCCTCACGGACAGGGCTTACGAGCAGTACTTC. Protein product: CASSLTDRAYEQYF.

This clone occurred a few times. V gene TRBV14 combines with J gene TRBJ2-7; the D gene is possibly TRBD2 (5 bases). CDR3 length equals 14 residues. Looked up from germline, CDR1 is SGHDN and CDR2 is FVKESK. V was trimmed by 1 base and J by 3 bases, leaving 10 bases between them. The CDR3 region is CASSQVPSGYEQYF. The CDR3 DNA reads TGTGCCAGCAGCCAAGTTCCGAGCGGCTACGAGCAGTACTTC. Full variable domain (rest looked up from reference TRBV14 and TRBJ2-7): EAGVTQFPSHSVIEKGQTVTLRCDPISGHDNLYWYRRVMGKEIKFLLHFVKESKQDESGMPNNRFLAERTGGTYSTLKVQPAELEDSGVYFCASSQVPSGYEQYFGPGTRLTVT.

The chain couples TRBV27 to TRBJ2-5, with D uncertain. CDR1 MNHEY and CDR2 SMNVEV come from the germline V gene (reference sequence). Trimming took 0 bases from V and 5 from J, leaving 7 bases between them. The CDR3 runs 13 residues. CDR3 nucleotide sequence: TGTGCCAGCAGTTTATCGCGATGGGAGACCCAGTACTTC. It codes for CASSLSRWETQYF.

The sample holds one count of this clone. The genes are TRBV3-1 (or the pseudogene TRBV3-2) and TRBJ2-7; 11 bases align to TRBD2. The ends lost 1 base at V and 1 base at J; junction bases unmatched: 0. The CDR3 contains 15 residues. The germline V gene has CDR1 LGHDT and CDR2 YNNKEL (reference sequence). CDR3 loop: CASSQASGGSYEQYF. Written as DNA, the CDR3 is TGTGCCAGCAGCCAAGCTAGCGGGGGGTCCTACGAGCAGTACTTC.

The chain has TRBV19 and TRBJ2-7; 7 nucleotides match TRBD1. Trimming removed 1 base from V and 2 bases from J; junction bases left unmatched: 8. The CDR3 is 16 residues long. Germline CDR1 reads LNHDA; CDR2 reads SQIVND (reference sequence). The CDR3 here is CASSIVLGTEAYEQYF. As DNA, the CDR3 is TGTGCCAGTAGTATAGTACTGGGGACAGAAGCCTACGAGCAGTACTTC.

The chain carries TRBV9 and TRBJ2-7; D possibly corresponds to TRBD1 (6 bases). The CDR3 is made up of 13 amino acids. With 6 bases removed from V and 5 bases from J, the gap between germline ends came to 15 bases. Germline assignment: CDR1 SGDLS and CDR2 YYNGEE. The CDR3 nucleotides are TGTGCCAGCAATACAGGGATTCATGACGAGCAGTACTTC. This encodes CASNTGIHDEQYF.

The J gene is TRBJ2-1, the V gene TRBV5-4; 8 bases match TRBD2. CDR3 size: 16 residues. V lost 4 bases to trimming and J lost 2 bases; unmatched junction nucleotides: 8. Germline CDR1 SGHNT, CDR2 YYREEE (reference sequence). The CDR3 sequence is CASSRGGLDAYNEQFF. As DNA, the CDR3 is TGTGCCAGCAGCCGGGGGGGACTAGACGCCTACAATGAGCAGTTCTTC.

J is TRBJ2-7 and V is TRBV24-1; 8 bases are a match to TRBD1. CDR3 length: 12 residues. The V gene's germline CDR1 is KGHDR and CDR2 SFDVKD. V shed 4 bases, J shed 13 bases, and the junction held 8 bases outside the gene matches. The CDR3 DNA reads as TGTGCCACCAGTGACCCAGGGGGCGCGACTTACTTC. Amino acid sequence: CATSDPGGATYF.

The chain combines TRBV19 with TRBJ2-7, with 12 bases fitting TRBD1. Germline assignment: CDR1 LNHDA and CDR2 SQIVND (reference sequence). Germline trimming cut 3 bases from V and 0 bases from J; bases unmatched to any gene: 12. There are 19 residues in the CDR3. The CDR3 spells CASSIIGTGGRLNSYEQYF. The CDR3 DNA is TGTGCCAGTAGTATCATAGGGACAGGGGGCCGCTTAAACTCCTACGAGCAGTACTTC. Based on the CDR3 plus reference TRBV19 and TRBJ2-7, the full variable domain is DGGITQSPKYLFRKEGQNVTLSCEQNLNHDAMYWYRQDPGQGLRLIYYSQIVNDFQKGDIAEGYSVSREKKESFPLTVTSAQKNPTAFYLCASSIIGTGGRLNSYEQYFGPGTRLTVT.

The V call is TRBV4-3, the J call TRBJ1-1, with TRBD1 as a possible D gene (5 bases). Germline loops: CDR1 LGHNA, CDR2 YSLEER. This CDR3 region has 13 residues. Trimming pared 1 base from V and 4 bases from J, leaving 7 bases between. The CDR3 DNA sequence: TGCGCCAGCAGCCAAGTAAGGGGCACTGAAGCTTTCTTT. Translation: CASSQVRGTEAFF.

V and J are TRBV5-1 and TRBJ1-2; 8 positions match TRBD1. Per the germline V gene, CDR1 is SGHRS and CDR2 is YFSETQ. V lost 5 bases and J lost 1; bases outside the gene matches: 7. CDR3 length equals 15 residues. The CDR3: CASRTGTGVNYGYTF. Here the CDR3 DNA reads TGCGCCAGCAGGACCGGGACAGGCGTTAACTATGGCTACACCTTC.